This paragraph covers one TCR beta chain sequence. The antigen is not known. The PCR contained 60 Vbeta and 13 Jbeta primers. Assay: immunoSEQ multiplex PCR; the TCRdb copy retains only in-frame clones and omits some. The sample comprises approximately 270,000 clones, approximately 80% of which are singletons, and roughly 0.31% rests with the top ten. These data are taken from a study of cytomegalovirus exposure and HLA in healthy donors. Study-wide context: Counted in an early data release were roughly 87 million unique TCRs from HLA-typed donors.

Trimming cost V 8 bases and J 1 base, with 6 bases left between them. This CDR3 has 11 amino acids. CDR1 is MNHNY and CDR2 is SVGAGI in the germline V gene (reference sequence). Study-wide results and limits: Per published accounts, TCR beta sequences correctly predicted the HLA-A and HLA-B alleles of most subjects. A prior analysis recorded that most TCR beta V segments were productive about 87% or about 30% of the time. A missense DCLRE1C variant was associated with V- and J-gene trimming of TCR beta chains in a later analysis, and an independent cohort replicated the association.

This clonotype originated in a girl aged 2-9 years in good health and CMV-seronegative. Material for sequencing was PBMCs. V and J are TRBV6-6 and TRBJ2-7; D is uncertain. The CDR3 DNA reads TGTGCCAGCGGCCATTCCTACGAGCAGTACTTC. This encodes CASGHSYEQYF.